This is a list of T cell receptor beta chains from one sample in a study of cytomegalovirus exposure and HLA in healthy donors. Sequencing used immunoSEQ multiplex PCR; TCRdb keeps in-frame clones, though not all of them. The table records about 55,000 clones, more than 80% of them present only once. The sequencing sample was made of PBMCs. Receptor source: a man between 18 and 29 years old in good health and CMV-seronegative. The CDR3 runs from the conserved cysteine through the conserved F or W. Each record gives: D gene, clone size, J gene, V gene, CDR3 DNA, CDR3 protein. D genes are given only for firm matches. Some rows mark clone size as missing; the rest say once, few, many or name a class of expanded clone.

D: NA
size: NA
J: TRBJ2-1
V: TRBV15
DNA: TGTGCCACCAGCAGACGCAGGGGAAATATAGATGAGCAGTTCTTC
CDR3: CATSRRRGNIDEQFF

D: NA
size: NA
J: TRBJ2-5
V: TRBV28
DNA: TGTGCCAGCAGTTTTTTTAATGGGGCTGAGACCCAGTACTTC
CDR3: CASSFFNGAETQYF

D: TRBD1
size: NA
J: TRBJ1-2
V: TRBV6-6
DNA: TGTGCCAGCAGAGCAGGGGGCCCTAACTATGGCTACACCTTC
CDR3: CASRAGGPNYGYTF

D: NA
size: NA
J: TRBJ2-5
V: TRBV7-2
DNA: TGTGCCAGCAGCTTAGCGGGACTGGCTGGGCAAGAGACCCAGTACTTC
CDR3: CASSLAGLAGQETQYF

D: TRBD1
size: NA
J: TRBJ2-1
V: TRBV28
DNA: TGTGCCAGCAGTAAAACCGGGACAGGGGACTACAATGAGCAGTTCTTC
CDR3: CASSKTGTGDYNEQFF

D: NA
size: NA
J: TRBJ2-1
V: TRBV6-1
DNA: TGTGCCAGCAGTGTAACGGGAGACTCCTACAATGAGCAGTTCTTC
CDR3: CASSVTGDSYNEQFF

D: TRBD2
size: NA
J: TRBJ2-5
V: TRBV28
DNA: TGTGCCAGCATGCGGGAGGTAGAGACCCAGTACTTC
CDR3: CASMREVETQYF

D: TRBD1
size: NA
J: TRBJ1-1
V: TRBV9
DNA: TGTGCCAGCAGCGCGAGGGACGGGACAGCTAACACTGAAGCTTTCTTT
CDR3: CASSARDGTANTEAFF

D: TRBD1
size: NA
J: TRBJ2-5
V: TRBV6-5
DNA: TGTGCCAGCAGAAGAGAGGGGGCCTGGGGGACCCAGTACTTC
CDR3: CASRREGAWGTQYF

D: NA
size: NA
J: TRBJ2-6
V: TRBV4-1
DNA: TGCGCCAGCAGCCCGAAATGGGCCTTCTCTGGGGCCAACGTCCTGACTTTC
CDR3: CASSPKWAFSGANVLTF

D: NA
size: NA
J: TRBJ2-7
V: TRBV6-6
DNA: TGTGCCAGCCAGAGGGGGGGGGTTTACGAGCAGTACTTC
CDR3: CASQRGGVYEQYF

D: NA
size: NA
J: TRBJ2-4
V: TRBV2
DNA: TGTGCCAGCACCCCAGCGCTTTTCAAAAACATTCAGTACTTC
CDR3: CASTPALFKNIQYF

D: NA
size: NA
J: TRBJ2-5
V: TRBV27
DNA: TGTGCCAGCAGTTTGAGGAGTGGTGAGACCCAGTACTTC
CDR3: CASSLRSGETQYF

D: TRBD2
size: once
J: TRBJ2-3
V: TRBV10-3
DNA: TGTGCCATCTCCGAGGGAGCGGGAGGGCCATCAAGAGATACGCAGTATTTT
CDR3: CAISEGAGGPSRDTQYF

D: NA
size: NA
J: TRBJ2-1
V: TRBV4-1
DNA: TGCGCCAGCAGCCAAGACCTAGGCGGGAAGTACAATGAGCAGTTCTTC
CDR3: CASSQDLGGKYNEQFF

D: TRBD1
size: NA
J: TRBJ1-4
V: TRBV2
DNA: TGTGCCAGCAGTACCTCCTCTACAGGGGATAGTCCTCGCTTCAATGAAAAACTGTTTTTT
CDR3: CASSTSSTGDSPRFNEKLFF

D: NA
size: few
J: TRBJ2-1
V: TRBV6-4
DNA: TGTGCCAGCAGTGACTCGGACAACAATGAGCAGTTCTTC
CDR3: CASSDSDNNEQFF